This is a list of T cell receptor beta chains from one sample in a study of human thymus T cells. Generated by immunoSEQ multiplex PCR, the TCRdb table keeps only in-frame clones and is missing some. The sample carries roughly 120,000 clones, more than 90% recorded once. The sample comprised thymus tissue. The receptors here all came from a boy in the first two years of life with a congenital heart defect but otherwise immunologically healthy. Both conserved end residues are part of each CDR3. A D gene is named only where the DNA matches it firmly. Size is stated for part of the rows, as once, few or many counts, or as a class when the clone is expanded.

d_gene	abundance	v_gene	j_gene	CDR3nt	CDR3aa
-	-	TRBV5-1	TRBJ2-7	TGCGCCAGCAGCTTGGAGGGGGACCGTGGCGCCTACGAGCAGTACTTC	CASSLEGDRGAYEQYF
-	few	TRBV6-5	TRBJ1-6	TGTGCCAGCAGTTACTCGGGAGCGCAGGGAAATTCACCCCTCCACTTT	CASSYSGAQGNSPLHF
-	-	TRBV6-1	TRBJ1-1	TGTGCCAGCAGGGTACCGGGGTTAAACACTGAAGCTTTCTTT	CASRVPGLNTEAFF
TRBD1	-	TRBV7-7	TRBJ2-1	TGTGCTAGCAGCCCAGGGACAGGGGTCAATGAGCAGTTCTTC	CASSPGTGVNEQFF
TRBD2	-	TRBV10-3	TRBJ2-1	TGTGCCACCAGGAGCACTAGCGGGGGTTGTGAGCAGTTCTTC	CATRSTSGGCEQFF
-	-	TRBV28	TRBJ2-5	TGTGCCAGGGGCCGACAAGGGCCGAGAAAGACCCAGTACTTC	CARGRQGPRKTQYF
-	few	TRBV4-3	TRBJ1-6	TGCGCCAGCAGCCAAGTTCTGGGGACACCCCTCCACTTT	CASSQVLGTPLHF
-	-	TRBV7-6	TRBJ2-5	TGTGCCAGCAGCCCGCGGGCCGGGACCAGGTACCAAGAGACCCAGTACTTC	CASSPRAGTRYQETQYF
TRBD2	-	TRBV9	TRBJ2-1	TGTGCCAGCAGCGCCACGACTAGCGGGGGGGCCTGGGCCTACAATGAGCAGTTCTTC	CASSATTSGGAWAYNEQFF
-	-	TRBV28	TRBJ1-5	TGTGCCAGCAGTTTTGGTCAGCCCCAGCATTTT	CASSFGQPQHF
TRBD1	-	TRBV2	TRBJ1-4	TGTGCCAGCAATGAGGACAGGGGTAACGAAAAACTGTTTTTT	CASNEDRGNEKLFF
-	-	TRBV7-9	TRBJ1-1	TGTGCCAGCAGGCCTCGACTGTTGAACACTGAAGCTTTCTTT	CASRPRLLNTEAFF
TRBD1	-	TRBV2	TRBJ1-3	TGTGCCAGCGCCCAGGGGGAGTCTGGAAACACCATATATTTT	CASAQGESGNTIYF
TRBD1	-	TRBV6-1	TRBJ2-7	TGTGCCAGCAGTGTACCTGAGACAGGGATTCGGGTCAGCTCCTACGAGCAGTACTTC	CASSVPETGIRVSSYEQYF
-	-	TRBV4-2	TRBJ2-2	TGTGCCAGCAGCCAAGACTCTAGGGACACCGGGGAGCTGTTTTTT	CASSQDSRDTGELFF
TRBD1	-	TRBV10-3	TRBJ1-1	TGTGCCACCCGAGGCGGGACAGGGGCCGAGAACACTGAAGCTTTCTTT	CATRGGTGAENTEAFF